This T cell receptor (beta chain) is drawn from a study of blood T cell repertoires in COVID-19. Whole-study context: Samples taken during acute and convalescent COVID-19 were collected in the United States, Italy and Spain. T cells, B-cell-depleted T cells, or PBMCs supplied cDNA or gDNA.

In the original processing: Cell counts per sample came from amplifying reference gene primers. Profiling relied on immunoSEQ multiplex PCR, and the TCRdb table lists in-frame clones only, not all of them. The V and J calls and clone size are taken from that table; D and trimming were inferred from the DNA. The sample has about 210,000 clones, around four fifths seen once. V was pared by 7 bases and J by 6 bases, with 10 bases of the junction left unmatched. The CDR3 spans 14 residues. Germline values: CDR1 SGHTA, CDR2 FQGNSA. Sequenced: peripheral blood. The chain carries TRBV7-2 and TRBJ2-5; 8 bases map to TRBD2. This sequence was found in a woman between 50 and 59 years old with active or convalescent COVID-19. The CDR3 DNA is TGTGCCAGCACCCCCGGGGGGGTCCAGAAGACCCAGTACTTC. Translated: CASTPGGVQKTQYF.